The 22 T cell receptor beta chains listed next were all sequenced from one sample in a study of T-cell memory formation after mild COVID-19. One entry per CDR3 protein, called by TCRdb with MiXCR from the 5' RACE reads. The repertoire holds approximately 300,000 distinct CDR3 sequences, with 15% as singletons. Sample: PBMCs or a T cell subset sorted from them (not recorded which). The source of these receptors is a young man who had mild COVID-19 (a few samples of this study predate the infection). Cell type and time point are not known.

J is TRBJ1-1 and V is TRBV18; D is ambiguous. The CDR3 runs to 14 residues. Germline V gene data show CDR1 as KGHSH and CDR2 as LQKENI. V dropped 2 bases and J dropped 3 bases, with 10 bases sitting between them. The CDR3 DNA reads as TGTGCCAGCTCACCAGTCAATGAGTACACTGAAGCTTTCTTT. This codes for CASSPVNEYTEAFF.

The chain recombines TRBV6-2 or TRBV6-3 with TRBJ2-7; D is ambiguous. V was pared by 5 bases and J by 2 bases, with 13 bases between. Per germline, CDR1 MNHEY and CDR2 SVGEGT. The CDR3 is made up of 14 amino acids. The CDR3 region has the DNA TGTGCCAGCAGTCCACTAAATCCTACCTACGAGCAGTACTTC. This gives the protein CASSPLNPTYEQYF.

This clonotype appeared a few times. The chain links TRBV3-1 to TRBJ2-3; 8 bases map to TRBD2. The CDR3 is made up of 17 amino acids. The V gene end was trimmed by 5 bases and the J gene end by 2 bases; junction bases not matched to a gene: 12. Germline V gene lookup returns CDR1 LGHDT and CDR2 YNNKEL (reference sequence). The CDR3 DNA is TGTGCCAGCAGCGAGACGGGTAGCGGGGCCAACACAGATACGCAGTATTTT. This sequence encodes CASSETGSGANTDTQYF.

This chain joins TRBV19 and TRBJ1-2; D uncertain. The CDR3 spans 13 residues. The V and J ends lost 0 bases and 7 bases respectively, with 9 bases between them. CDR1 and CDR2 from the germline V gene are LNHDA and SQIVND (reference sequence). Here the CDR3 reads CASSIDRRIGYTF. DNA of the CDR3: TGTGCCAGTAGTATAGACCGCAGGATTGGCTACACCTTC.

This clonotype has a count of ten or more. This rearrangement joins TRBV29-1 to TRBJ2-3; 8 bases fit TRBD1. V was pared by 4 bases and J by 4 bases, with 7 bases of the junction left unmatched. CDR1 SQVTM and CDR2 ANQGSEA come from the germline V gene. The length of the CDR3 is 14 residues. CDR3 coding DNA: TGCAGCGTTGTCCCAGGGGGCGCGTCAGATACGCAGTATTTT. Protein sequence: CSVVPGGASDTQYF.

In its sample, this clonotype was seen a few times. This chain connects TRBV11-3 to TRBJ2-3; D is unclear. The germline gives CDR1 SGHNT, CDR2 YENEEA. This CDR3 spans 15 amino acids. V was shortened by 3 bases and J by 1 base, with 11 bases between the two germline ends. This CDR3 is CASSFGQDGTDTQYF. The CDR3 DNA sequence: TGTGCCAGCAGCTTCGGCCAGGATGGCACAGATACGCAGTATTTT.

The gene calls are TRBV5-1 and TRBJ2-7, with D uncertain. This CDR3 is built from 13 residues. Between the trimmed V and J ends, which lost 4 bases and 3 bases, there was a span of 11 bases. Germline CDR1 reads SGHRS; CDR2 reads YFSETQ. Here the CDR3 reads CASSMGPGYEQYV. The CDR3 DNA reads TGCGCCAGCAGCATGGGCCCTGGCTACGAGCAGTACGTC.

V gene TRBV6-1 combines with J gene TRBJ1-4; 10 bases map to TRBD1. The CDR3 loop spans 14 amino acids. CDR1 and CDR2 (germline): MNHNS, SASEGT. The J segment lost 8 bases and the V segment lost 8 bases, leaving 8 bases of the junction unmatched. In nucleotides, the CDR3 is TGTGCCAGCGCCGCGGACAGGGGGGGAGAAAAACTGTTTTTT. Encoded protein: CASAADRGGEKLFF.

This clonotype was seen a few times. CDR3 sequence: CASSLVIAGFEQFF. The CDR3 DNA reads TGTGCCAGCAGCTTAGTTATCGCAGGGTTTGAGCAGTTCTTC. The J gene is TRBJ2-1, the V gene TRBV7-2, with D possibly being TRBD1 (5 bases). The V and J ends lost 1 base and 9 bases respectively, with 13 bases between them. In germline, CDR1 is SGHTA, CDR2 FQGNSA. The CDR3 contains 14 residues.

This clonotype was seen more than once but under ten times. Germline and junction disagree at one end, which may indicate a read error. The J gene is TRBJ1-4, the V gene TRBV5-1; possible D gene TRBD1, 6 bases. This CDR3 comprises 14 residues. Germline CDR1 reads SGHRS; CDR2 reads YFSETQ. CDR3 loop: CASSSGATNEKLFF. DNA for the CDR3: TGTGCCAGCTCGTCAGGGGCAACTAATGAAAAACTGTTTTTT.

The sample holds many counts of this clonotype. This chain uses TRBV5-1 with TRBJ2-1, with 10 bases matching TRBD1. Unmatched junction bases numbered 10, after V lost 7 bases and J lost 6 bases. This CDR3 is built from 15 residues. CDR1 is SGHRS and CDR2 is YFSETQ in the germline V gene. This chain's CDR3 is CASRETGTGVNEQFF. CDR3 DNA sequence: TGCGCCAGCCGTGAAACCGGGACAGGGGTCAATGAGCAGTTCTTC.

In regard to this clonotype: A junction boundary mismatches the germline segment, possibly from a read error. The V call is TRBV2, the J call TRBJ2-2; the D gene is possibly TRBD1 (5 bases). The CDR3 consists of 13 residues. The germline CDR1 and CDR2 sequences are SNHLY and FYNNEI. The CDR3 nucleotides are TGTTCCAGCGATACAGGAGACACCGGGGAGCTGTTTTTT. The encoded protein is CSSDTGDTGELFF.

The V gene is TRBV3-1, the J gene TRBJ2-6; tentatively, D is TRBD2 (5 bases). The CDR3 consists of 14 residues. The germline CDR1 and CDR2 sequences are LGHDT and YNNKEL (reference sequence). V was pared by 4 bases and J by 3 bases, with 7 bases between. The CDR3 DNA reads TGTGCCAGCAGCCCCCGGGATGGGGCCAACGTCCTGACTTTC. It translates to CASSPRDGANVLTF.

DNA for the CDR3: TGTGCCAGCAGCTCTGGACAGGGGTCCTACAATGAGCAGTTCTTC. It yields the protein CASSSGQGSYNEQFF. This chain joins TRBV5-5 and TRBJ2-1; 9 bases agree with TRBD1. The germline gives CDR1 SGHKS, CDR2 YYEKEE (reference sequence). The CDR3 totals 15 residues. V was clipped by 3 bases and J by 1 base; unmatched bases: 2.

This clonotype was found a few times. V is TRBV7-2 and J is TRBJ1-2; the match to TRBD1 covers 7 bases. V lost 3 bases and J lost 8; bases outside the gene matches: 6. In germline, CDR1 is SGHTA, CDR2 FQGNSA. This CDR3 is 13 amino acids long. The CDR3 nucleotides are TGTGCCAGCAGCTTTCACAGGGGTGGAGGCTACACCTTC. Translated: CASSFHRGGGYTF.

The chain combines TRBV4-2 with TRBJ2-3; possible D gene TRBD2, 6 bases. V was shortened by 1 base and J by 1 base, with 18 bases between the two germline ends. Germline V CDR1 and CDR2: LGHNA, YNFKEQ. CDR3 length: 18 residues. The CDR3 loop reads CASSQGRGATPRTDTQYF. CDR3 DNA sequence: TGTGCCAGCAGCCAAGGGCGGGGAGCCACCCCTCGCACAGATACGCAGTATTTT.

About this clonotype: Mismatch with germline at one junction end may stem from a read error. The rearrangement joins TRBV25-1 to TRBJ2-3, with D unresolved. The germline gives CDR1 MGHDK, CDR2 SYGVNS. The CDR3 sequence is 14 residues long. The CDR3 loop reads CASSEEVLGDTQYF. CDR3 in DNA: TGTGCCAGCAGTGAAGAGGTCCTAGGTGATACCCAGTATTTT.

This clonotype was observed a few times. The CDR3 bases are TGTGCCACCAGCAGAGCGGGCCGGCACTACGAGCAGTACTTC. Protein: CATSRAGRHYEQYF. This sequence joins TRBV15 and TRBJ2-7; D unresolved. This CDR3 has 14 amino acids. V was shortened by 1 base and J by 3 bases, with 10 bases between the two germline ends. Germline V gene sequence: CDR1 LNHNV, CDR2 YYDKDF (reference sequence).

There are many counts of this clonotype. The CDR3 nucleotides read TGCGCCAGCAGCCAAGGCCCAGCCCGGACAGGGAGCGGAGAGACCCAGTACTTC. Protein: CASSQGPARTGSGETQYF. The J gene is TRBJ2-5, the V gene TRBV4-3; 8 bases are a match to TRBD1. The germline gives CDR1 LGHNA, CDR2 YSLEER. The CDR3 is 18 amino acids. The J segment lost 4 bases and the V segment lost 1 base, leaving 14 bases of the junction unmatched.

This clonotype was counted ten times or more. The rearrangement links TRBV7-2 to TRBJ1-2; perhaps TRBD1 as D (6 bases). CDR3 size: 13 residues. Trimming cost V 5 bases and J 1 base, with 8 bases left between them. Germline V gene lookup returns CDR1 SGHTA and CDR2 FQGNSA. The CDR3 loop is CASSPGVNYGYTF. The CDR3 DNA reads TGTGCCAGCAGCCCAGGGGTTAACTATGGCTACACCTTC.

CDR3 region: CASSLFGRGFDTEAFF. CDR3 DNA sequence: TGTGCCAGCAGTTTATTTGGCAGGGGGTTCGACACTGAAGCTTTCTTT. The J gene is TRBJ1-1, the V gene TRBV27, with TRBD1 matching over 7 bases. CDR3 length: 16 residues. Germline CDR1 reads MNHEY; CDR2 reads SMNVEV (reference sequence). The V and J ends lost 1 base and 3 bases, in that order; junction bases with no gene match: 8.

V is TRBV6-2 or TRBV6-3 and J is TRBJ2-2; tentative D call: TRBD1 (7 bases). The CDR3 is 13 residues long. Germline V lookup: CDR1 MNHEY, CDR2 SVGEGT. Trimming shortened V by 10 bases and J by 7 bases, and 16 bases separated the two germline ends. In DNA form, the CDR3 reads TGTGCCACCCAGGGGGGAAGTGACGGGGAGCTGTTTTTT. It is translated as CATQGGSDGELFF.